This T cell receptor beta chain was captured in a study of blood T cell repertoires in COVID-19 (dated by TCRdb to about 2020). Regarding the complete study: Collaborator samples came from the United States, Italy and Spain and covered acute and convalescent phases of COVID-19. The material from the prospective study consisted of cDNA or gDNA derived from T cells, B-cell-depleted T cells, or PBMCs. Subjects who had been exposed to COVID-19, were actively infected with it, or had recovered from it provided the deeply sampled blood TCRbeta repertoires that made up the dataset. The repertoires were released in a freely available public database meant as a resource for research on the immune response to SARS-CoV-2. Samples were obtained from the ongoing ImmuneRACE study (first 160 participants) and from some 1,200 subjects provided by 6 global collaborators. A de-identified subject ID, COVID-19 status, age in years and sex were almost always included in the sample metadata. Where available, HLA class I and class II types were taken from metadata supplied by the sample provider and were not determined by assay-based typing. General conclusions and limits of the study: The amount of clinical and demographic metadata varied by source and participant and was provided uncurated.

Participants in the prospective study were enrolled through a virtual design, were aged roughly 18 to 95 years, and lived in under 25 United States geographic areas. Cohort assignment in the prospective study relied on participant-reported clinical history from a screening survey and a study questionnaire. ImmuneRACE Cohort 3 recovered participants were defined by two consecutive negative NP/OP PCR tests, healthcare professional clearance, or symptom resolution. In the prospective study, mobile phlebotomists collected whole blood, serum and a nasopharyngeal or oropharyngeal swab from each participant. Additional blood draws and questionnaires over an approximately two-month period could optionally be provided by prospective study participants. Blood samples from the prospective study were shipped frozen or at room temperature prior to DNA extraction. A remark on this clone: The antigen it binds to is not known. The sample holds no much larger clone one base away, and base qualities are not on file.

TCRbeta CDR3 regions were amplified from genomic DNA using the immunoSEQ Assay, a bias-controlled multiplex PCR. As for the authors' bioinformatics: The number of nucleated cells in each sample was estimated by amplification of reference gene primers within the assay. Sequence reads were collapsed and filtered to measure the absolute abundance of every unique TCRbeta CDR3 rearrangement. For each sample, productive Simpson clonality was calculated as the square root of Simpson's diversity index across productive rearrangements. TCRdb took over this immuneACCESS table, retaining in-frame rearrangements with V and J assigned. Such tables are incomplete; in checked studies, under half of the missing clones stem from an unresolved V gene, and the remainder is unexplained. V and J calls and clone size are as listed in that table; D and trimming were resolved from the DNA. The sample records about 390,000 clones, about 87% of which are singletons. Approximately 9.3% of the sample lies in the top ten.

Sample: PBMCs or T cells enriched from blood (not recorded which). This clonotype was obtained from a woman between 50 and 59 years old who had recovered from COVID-19.

The sequenced DNA: TGTGCCAGCAGTGAATCGGACAGGGTGGGGAATGAGCAGTTCTTC. Its protein is CASSESDRVGNEQFF. The chain employs TRBV25-1 and TRBJ2-1, with 8 bases matching TRBD1. Taken from cysteine to phenylalanine, the CDR3 has 15 residues. The only DNA kept is the CDR3, 45 bases in frame from the first base. The germline V gene supplies CDR1 MGHDK and CDR2 SYGVNS. The V end gives up 1 base and the J end 7 bases, leaving 6 bases in the junction not matched to a gene.